The clone carrying this TCR beta chain was seen a few times. The antigen is unknown. The entry originates in a study of blood T cells in healthy people across ages. Study-level background: For every two T cells, template switching captured about one barcoded beta molecule. Study observations and caveats: TCR beta diversity, measured per million T cells, fell in a roughly linear way with age.

The second PCR ran roughly 7 to 12 cycles with a sample-barcoded 5' primer and J-beta primers. One entry per CDR3 protein, called by TCRdb with MiXCR from the 5' RACE reads. The data hold approximately 1,700,000 distinct CDR3 sequences, with around 42% observed a single time. This CDR3 has 14 amino acids. From germline, CDR1 is SQVTM and CDR2 ANQGSEA. After removal of 4 bases from V and 0 bases from J, the junction contained 1 base not matched to a gene. This receptor was taken from a human donor in good health. V usage is TRBV29-1 and J usage is TRBJ2-1; 9 bases line up with TRBD1. Sequences were obtained from blood. CDR3 DNA: TGCAGCGTTGGGGACAGGGCCTCCTACAATGAGCAGTTCTTC. It specifies CSVGDRASYNEQFF.